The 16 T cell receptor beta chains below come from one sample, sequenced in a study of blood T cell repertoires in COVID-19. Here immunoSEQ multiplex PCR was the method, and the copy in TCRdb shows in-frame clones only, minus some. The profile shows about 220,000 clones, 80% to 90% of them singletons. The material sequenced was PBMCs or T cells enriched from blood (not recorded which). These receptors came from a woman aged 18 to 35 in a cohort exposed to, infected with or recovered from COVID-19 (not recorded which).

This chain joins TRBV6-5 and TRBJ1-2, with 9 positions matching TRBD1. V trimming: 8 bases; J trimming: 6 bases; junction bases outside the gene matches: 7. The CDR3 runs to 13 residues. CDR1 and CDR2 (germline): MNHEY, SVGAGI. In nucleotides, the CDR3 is TGTGCCAGCTTTGACAGGGGGGTCCATGGCTACACCTTC. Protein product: CASFDRGVHGYTF.

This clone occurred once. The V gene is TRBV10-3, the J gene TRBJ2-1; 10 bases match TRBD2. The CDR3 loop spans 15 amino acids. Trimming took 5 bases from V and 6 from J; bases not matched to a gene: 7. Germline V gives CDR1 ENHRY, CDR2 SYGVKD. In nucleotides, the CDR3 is TGTGCCATCAGTCGCAGCGGGGGGGCCGTCAATGAGCAGTTCTTC. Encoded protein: CAISRSGGAVNEQFF.

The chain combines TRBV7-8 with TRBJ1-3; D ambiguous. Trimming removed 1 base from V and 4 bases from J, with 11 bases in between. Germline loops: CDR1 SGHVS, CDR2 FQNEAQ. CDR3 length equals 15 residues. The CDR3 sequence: CASSLVPTGGNTIYF. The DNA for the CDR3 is TGTGCCAGCAGCTTAGTACCTACGGGAGGAAACACCATATATTTT.

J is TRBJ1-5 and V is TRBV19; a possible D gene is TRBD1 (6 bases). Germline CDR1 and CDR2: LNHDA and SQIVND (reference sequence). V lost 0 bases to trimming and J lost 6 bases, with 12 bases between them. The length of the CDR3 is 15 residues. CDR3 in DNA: TGTGCCAGTAGTATAGATCTGGACAGCGGTCAGCCCCAGCATTTT. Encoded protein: CASSIDLDSGQPQHF. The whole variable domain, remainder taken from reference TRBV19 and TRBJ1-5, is DGGITQSPKYLFRKEGQNVTLSCEQNLNHDAMYWYRQDPGQGLRLIYYSQIVNDFQKGDIAEGYSVSREKKESFPLTVTSAQKNPTAFYLCASSIDLDSGQPQHFGDGTRLSIL.

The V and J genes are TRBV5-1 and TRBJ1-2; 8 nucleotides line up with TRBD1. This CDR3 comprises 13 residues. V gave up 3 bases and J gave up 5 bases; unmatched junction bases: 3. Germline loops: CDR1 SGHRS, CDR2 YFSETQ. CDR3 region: CASSSQGVYGYTF. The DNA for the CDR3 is TGCGCCAGCAGCTCACAGGGGGTATATGGCTACACCTTC.

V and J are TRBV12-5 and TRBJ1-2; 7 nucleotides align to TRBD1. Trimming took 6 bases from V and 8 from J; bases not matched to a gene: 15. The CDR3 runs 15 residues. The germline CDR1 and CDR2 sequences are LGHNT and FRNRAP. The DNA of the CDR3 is TGTGCTAGTGGACGTACCGGGACAGTACGGCGAGGCTACACCTTC. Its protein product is CASGRTGTVRRGYTF. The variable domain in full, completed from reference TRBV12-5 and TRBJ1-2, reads DARVTQTPRHKVTEMGQEVTMRCQPILGHNTVFWYRQTMMQGLELLAYFRNRAPLDDSGMPKDRFSAEMPDATLATLKIQPSEPRDSAVYFCASGRTGTVRRGYTFGSGTRLTVV.

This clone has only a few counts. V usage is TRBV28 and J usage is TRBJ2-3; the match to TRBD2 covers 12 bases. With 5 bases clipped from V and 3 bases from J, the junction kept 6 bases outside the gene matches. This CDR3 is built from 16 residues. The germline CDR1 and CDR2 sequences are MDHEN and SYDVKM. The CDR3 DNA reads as TGTGCCAGCAGTGACGGACTAGCGGGGAAAACAGATACGCAGTATTTT. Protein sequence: CASSDGLAGKTDTQYF.

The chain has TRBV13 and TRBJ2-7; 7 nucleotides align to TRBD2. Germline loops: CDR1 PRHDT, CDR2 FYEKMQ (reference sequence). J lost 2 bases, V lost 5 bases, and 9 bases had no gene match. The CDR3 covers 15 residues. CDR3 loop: CASSPLSGAAYEQYF. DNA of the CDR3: TGTGCCAGCAGCCCCCTGAGCGGGGCCGCCTACGAGCAGTACTTC.

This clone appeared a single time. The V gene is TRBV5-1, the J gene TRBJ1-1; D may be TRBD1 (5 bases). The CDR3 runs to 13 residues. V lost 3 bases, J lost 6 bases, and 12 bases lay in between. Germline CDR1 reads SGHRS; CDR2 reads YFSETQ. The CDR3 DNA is TGCGCCAGCAGCTGGGGGGGAGACGCTGAAGCTTTCTTT. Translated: CASSWGGDAEAFF.

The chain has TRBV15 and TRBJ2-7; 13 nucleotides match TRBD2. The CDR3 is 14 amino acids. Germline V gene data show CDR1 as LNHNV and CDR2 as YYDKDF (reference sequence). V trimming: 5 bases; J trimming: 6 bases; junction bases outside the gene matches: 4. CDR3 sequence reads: CATSLRTSGSEQYF. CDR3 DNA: TGTGCCACCAGCCTGCGGACTAGCGGGAGCGAGCAGTACTTC.

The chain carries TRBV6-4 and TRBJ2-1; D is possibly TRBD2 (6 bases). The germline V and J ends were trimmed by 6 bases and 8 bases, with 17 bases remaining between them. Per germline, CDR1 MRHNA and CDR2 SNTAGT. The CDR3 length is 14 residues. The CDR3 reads CASSTGAGRHEQFF. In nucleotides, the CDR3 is TGTGCCAGCAGCACTGGAGCGGGCAGACATGAGCAGTTCTTC.

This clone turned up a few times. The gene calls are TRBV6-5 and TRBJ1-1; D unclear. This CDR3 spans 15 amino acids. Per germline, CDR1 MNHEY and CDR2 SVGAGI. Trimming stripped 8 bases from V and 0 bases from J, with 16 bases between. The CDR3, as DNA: TGTGCCAGCCTCCGAGGGAGCTTCATGAACACTGAAGCTTTCTTT. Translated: CASLRGSFMNTEAFF.

CDR3 DNA: TGTGCCAGCAGTCTGGGACAGCCATCCAATGAGCAGTTCTTC. Translation gives CASSLGQPSNEQFF. This chain uses TRBV6-5 with TRBJ2-1; 7 bases match TRBD1. The CDR3 covers 14 residues. From germline, CDR1 is MNHEY and CDR2 SVGAGI. Trimming took 5 bases from V and 6 from J; bases not matched to a gene: 7.

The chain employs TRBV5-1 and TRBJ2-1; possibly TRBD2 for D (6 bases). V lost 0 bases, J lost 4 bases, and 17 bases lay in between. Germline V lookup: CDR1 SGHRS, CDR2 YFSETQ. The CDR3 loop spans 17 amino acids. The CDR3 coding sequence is TGCGCCAGCAGCTTGGCCGGGGCGGGTAGCGGATACAATGAGCAGTTCTTC. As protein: CASSLAGAGSGYNEQFF.

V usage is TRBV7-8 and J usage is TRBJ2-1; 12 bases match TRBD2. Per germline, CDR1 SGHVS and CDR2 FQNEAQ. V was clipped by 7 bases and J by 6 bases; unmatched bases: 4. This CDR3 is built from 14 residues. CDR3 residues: CASTKLAGGNEQFF. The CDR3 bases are TGTGCCAGCACCAAACTAGCGGGAGGCAATGAGCAGTTCTTC.

CDR3 sequence: CATHGGFTDTQYF. The CDR3 DNA is TGTGCCACCCATGGGGGGTTCACAGATACGCAGTATTTT. The gene calls are TRBV11-1 and TRBJ2-3; the D gene is possibly TRBD2 (6 bases). Germline CDR1 is SGHAT and CDR2 is FQDESV (reference sequence). The CDR3 covers 13 residues. V was clipped by 10 bases and J by 2 bases, with 13 bases between them.